The next 28 T cell receptor beta chains were all read from a single sample in a study of blood T cell repertoires in COVID-19. Data came from immunoSEQ multiplex PCR; TCRdb stores just in-frame clones and leaves some out. The repertoire consists of fewer than 80,000 clones, with 70% to 90% occurring once and the leading ten covering roughly 1%. The sequenced sample was peripheral blood. These receptor sequences come from a man aged 70 or older with acute or convalescent COVID-19.

This chain links TRBV6-5 with TRBJ1-4, with TRBD1 identical over 10 bases. Per the germline V gene, CDR1 is MNHEY and CDR2 is SVGAGI. The J segment lost 8 bases and the V segment lost 6 bases, leaving 9 bases of the junction unmatched. The CDR3 sequence is 15 residues long. Here the CDR3 reads CASSTMTGGAEKLFF. The CDR3 DNA reads as TGTGCCAGCAGCACTATGACAGGGGGCGCCGAAAAACTGTTTTTT.

CDR3 region: CASSVGGALSGNTIYF. The DNA of the CDR3 is TGTGCCAGCAGCGTCGGGGGGGCGCTGTCTGGAAACACCATATATTTT. The rearrangement joins TRBV9 to TRBJ1-3; TRBD1 might be the D (6 bases). The CDR3 extends over 16 amino acids. V was shortened by 2 bases and J by 1 base, with 13 bases between the two germline ends. Germline V gives CDR1 SGDLS, CDR2 YYNGEE.

DNA for the CDR3: TGCGCCAGCAGCCCCTCGGGCGGGAGGGTCGACCATGAGCAGTTCTTC. Translation gives CASSPSGGRVDHEQFF. The chain combines TRBV5-1 with TRBJ2-1; 9 positions agree with TRBD2. CDR3 length equals 16 residues. The V segment lost 4 bases and the J segment 8 bases; nucleotides outside the gene matches: 13. Germline-derived CDR1 and CDR2 are SGHRS and YFSETQ.

This sequence joins TRBV19 and TRBJ2-3, with D tentatively TRBD2 (5 bases). CDR1 LNHDA and CDR2 SQIVND come from the germline V gene (reference sequence). Trimming left V 3 bases short and J 0 bases short, with 13 bases between. There are 16 residues in the CDR3. As DNA, the CDR3 is TGTGCCAGTAGTATTGATGGGCGCGGGAGCACAGATACGCAGTATTTT. Amino acid sequence: CASSIDGRGSTDTQYF.

This clone was counted once. The chain recombines TRBV27 with TRBJ2-4, with 8 bases identical to TRBD1. This CDR3 is 15 amino acids long. CDR1 and CDR2 from the germline V gene are MNHEY and SMNVEV (reference sequence). J lost 4 bases, V lost 3 bases, and 5 bases had no gene match. The CDR3 DNA is TGTGCCAGCAGTTTCCAGACAGGGGTTAAAAACATTCAGTACTTC. This gives the protein CASSFQTGVKNIQYF.

This clone was found once. The chain couples TRBV28 to TRBJ1-4; 7 nucleotides align to TRBD1. This CDR3 has 15 amino acids. Germline CDR1 reads MDHEN; CDR2 reads SYDVKM. V trimming: 6 bases; J trimming: 0 bases; junction bases outside the gene matches: 4. This chain's CDR3 is CASRSTGATNEKLFF. The CDR3 coding sequence is TGTGCCAGCAGATCTACAGGGGCAACTAATGAAAAACTGTTTTTT. The full variable domain, with the rest looked up from reference TRBV28 and TRBJ1-4, is DVKVTQSSRYLVKRTGEKVFLECVQDMDHENMFWYRQDPGLGLRLIYFSYDVKMKEKGDIPEGYSVSREKKERFSLILESASTNQTSMYLCASRSTGATNEKLFFGSGTQLSVL.

This clone appeared once. The genes are TRBV5-1 and TRBJ1-5; D may be TRBD1 (6 bases). The CDR3 runs to 15 residues. The germline V gene has CDR1 SGHRS and CDR2 YFSETQ. The ends were cut back, 4 bases at V and 6 bases at J, with 17 bases in the middle. The CDR3 spells CASSPTGAGAQPQHF. The CDR3 DNA follows: TGCGCCAGCAGCCCTACTGGGGCGGGGGCTCAGCCCCAGCATTTT.

V and J are TRBV18 and TRBJ2-2; TRBD2 is a possible D gene (7 bases). Germline values: CDR1 KGHSH, CDR2 LQKENI. The germline V and J ends were trimmed by 2 bases and 3 bases, with 10 bases remaining between them. CDR3 size: 15 residues. CDR3 region: CASSPAGADTGELFF. The DNA of the CDR3 is TGTGCCAGCTCACCAGCGGGGGCGGACACCGGGGAGCTGTTTTTT.

The chain employs TRBV5-1 and TRBJ1-6, with 9 bases aligning to TRBD1. Germline-derived CDR1 and CDR2 are SGHRS and YFSETQ. Trimming at V came to 6 bases and at J to 6 bases, leaving 4 bases not matched to a gene. The CDR3 is 14 amino acids. The CDR3 loop reads CASKGQGLNSPLHF. The CDR3 coding sequence is TGCGCCAGCAAGGGACAGGGACTTAATTCACCCCTCCACTTT.

The chain combines TRBV5-4 with TRBJ1-5, with TRBD1 matching over 9 bases. In germline, CDR1 is SGHNT, CDR2 YYREEE (reference sequence). The CDR3 covers 15 residues. V lost 4 bases to trimming and J lost 3 bases; unmatched junction nucleotides: 5. The CDR3 region is CASSTGQGFNQPQHF. The CDR3 DNA sequence: TGTGCCAGCAGCACGGGACAGGGTTTCAATCAGCCCCAGCATTTT. The variable domain in full, completed from reference TRBV5-4 and TRBJ1-5, reads ETGVTQSPTHLIKTRGQQVTLRCSSQSGHNTVSWYQQALGQGPQFIFQYYREEENGRGNFPPRFSGLQFPNYSSELNVNALELDDSALYLCASSTGQGFNQPQHFGDGTRLSIL.

The gene calls are TRBV15 and TRBJ2-3, with a possible D match to TRBD1 (6 bases). The CDR3 spans 15 residues. The V gene's germline CDR1 is LNHNV and CDR2 YYDKDF (reference sequence). The V end was cut by 0 bases, the J end by 9 bases, with 16 bases between. The DNA of the CDR3 is TGTGCCACCAGCAGAGATCAGGGGCTTATTGGGACGCAGTATTTT. Amino acids: CATSRDQGLIGTQYF. Complete variable domain (other parts from reference TRBV15 and TRBJ2-3): DAMVIQNPRYQVTQFGKPVTLSCSQTLNHNVMYWYQQKSSQAPKLLFHYYDKDFNNEADTPDNFQSRRPNTSFCFLDIRSPGLGDTAMYLCATSRDQGLIGTQYFGPGTRLTVL.

This rearrangement joins TRBV5-1 to TRBJ2-7, with D maybe TRBD1 (6 bases). Looked up from germline, CDR1 is SGHRS and CDR2 is YFSETQ. V gave up 2 bases and J gave up 6 bases, with 15 bases separating them. The CDR3 runs 14 residues. DNA for the CDR3: TGCGCCAGCAGCTTACCGACAGGATCGGGCGAGCAGTACTTC. Amino acids: CASSLPTGSGEQYF.

This clone was observed a single time. The chain joins TRBV29-1 to TRBJ2-3; D remains unclear. The CDR3 loop spans 13 amino acids. With 5 bases removed from V and 4 bases from J, the gap between germline ends came to 13 bases. Germline loops: CDR1 SQVTM, CDR2 ANQGSEA. The CDR3 sequence is CSVLLHAADTQYF. In DNA, the CDR3 is TGCAGCGTTCTACTGCATGCCGCAGATACGCAGTATTTT.

V usage is TRBV5-4 and J usage is TRBJ1-1; maybe TRBD1 (5 bases). The CDR3 has 14 amino acids. Germline lookup yields CDR1 SGHNT and CDR2 YYREEE (reference sequence). The ends were cut back, 1 base at V and 4 bases at J, with 11 bases in the middle. The CDR3 DNA reads TGTGCCAGCAGCTTGCAACAGGCTTCCACTGAAGCTTTCTTT. Protein product: CASSLQQASTEAFF. The entire variable domain, with the rest obtained from reference TRBV5-4 and TRBJ1-1, is as follows: ETGVTQSPTHLIKTRGQQVTLRCSSQSGHNTVSWYQQALGQGPQFIFQYYREEENGRGNFPPRFSGLQFPNYSSELNVNALELDDSALYLCASSLQQASTEAFFGQGTRLTVV.

V and J are TRBV5-1 and TRBJ2-1; maybe TRBD1 (5 bases). Between the trimmed V and J ends, which lost 4 bases and 4 bases, there was a span of 15 bases. The CDR3 covers 15 residues. Germline CDR1 is SGHRS and CDR2 is YFSETQ. The CDR3 region is CASSLESGAYNEQFF. In nucleotides, the CDR3 is TGCGCCAGCAGCCTCGAGAGTGGGGCTTACAATGAGCAGTTCTTC.

The gene calls are TRBV30 and TRBJ2-5; D unresolved. The CDR3 is 14 amino acids. The V gene lost 2 bases and the J gene lost 5 bases, with 15 bases spanning the gap. Germline CDR1 GTSNPN, CDR2 SVGIG (reference sequence). As DNA, the CDR3 is TGTGCCTGGAGTCCTCTGGATTTCGGGGAGACCCAGTACTTC. Translating gives CAWSPLDFGETQYF.

The gene calls are TRBV3-1 (or the pseudogene TRBV3-2) and TRBJ2-1; 14 bases match TRBD2. Germline CDR1 is LGHDT and CDR2 is YNNKEL (reference sequence). CDR3 size: 16 residues. V lost 1 base and J lost 7; bases outside the gene matches: 3. CDR3 in DNA: TGTGCCAGCAGCCAAGCGGGGACTAGCGGGAGTAATGAGCAGTTCTTC. This encodes CASSQAGTSGSNEQFF.

The chain has TRBV6-2 or TRBV6-3 and TRBJ2-7; the D is unclear. Trimming left V 2 bases short and J 0 bases short, with 14 bases between. The germline gives CDR1 MNHEY, CDR2 SVGEGT. CDR3 size: 16 residues. CDR3 DNA sequence: TGTGCCAGCAGTTACGTTCCCCAGGCCCCCTCCTACGAGCAGTACTTC. Its translation: CASSYVPQAPSYEQYF.

This clone was seen a handful of times. The rearrangement joins TRBV2 to TRBJ2-7; the D gene is possibly TRBD2 (6 bases). This CDR3 contains 12 residues. The germline V gene encodes CDR1 SNHLY and CDR2 FYNNEI. With 7 bases removed from V and 3 bases from J, the gap between germline ends came to 10 bases. CDR3: CASTRLVYEQYF. The CDR3 coding sequence is TGTGCCAGCACCAGACTAGTCTACGAGCAGTACTTC. Based on the CDR3 plus reference TRBV2 and TRBJ2-7, the full variable domain is EPEVTQTPSHQVTQMGQEVILRCVPISNHLYFYWYRQILGQKVEFLVSFYNNEISEKSEIFDDQFSVERPDGSNFTLKIRSTKLEDSAMYFCASTRLVYEQYFGPGTRLTVT.

This chain links TRBV6-5 with TRBJ1-5; no reliable D call. The ends were cut back, 4 bases at V and 5 bases at J, with 9 bases in the middle. The CDR3 is 13 residues long. Germline values: CDR1 MNHEY, CDR2 SVGAGI. The CDR3 nucleotides read TGTGCCAGCAGTTCCAACTACGATCAGCCCCAGCATTTT. This encodes CASSSNYDQPQHF.

The chain carries TRBV28 and TRBJ1-5; D perhaps matches TRBD1 (6 bases). This CDR3 region has 16 residues. V was clipped by 9 bases and J by 0 bases, with 18 bases between them. In germline, CDR1 is MDHEN, CDR2 SYDVKM. The CDR3 sequence is CASHLGGVYSNQPQHF. CDR3 sequence (DNA): TGTGCCAGTCACCTAGGGGGGGTTTATAGCAATCAGCCCCAGCATTTT.

This clone was seen a few times. Here the CDR3 reads CASSTPRKRGGGTGELFF. Written as DNA, the CDR3 is TGTGCCAGTAGTACCCCCAGGAAGCGGGGGGGTGGCACCGGGGAGCTGTTTTTT. This chain connects TRBV19 to TRBJ2-2; 10 bases fit TRBD2. The germline gives CDR1 LNHDA, CDR2 SQIVND (reference sequence). The CDR3 is made up of 18 amino acids. V dropped 4 bases and J dropped 4; count of bases not matched to a gene: 12.

The table lists this clone with a count of one. The genes are TRBV11-2 and TRBJ2-5; no reliable D call. Germline loops: CDR1 SGHAT, CDR2 FQNNGV. V lost 2 bases, J lost 4 bases, and 14 bases lay in between. This CDR3 contains 15 residues. The CDR3 DNA is TGTGCCAGCAGCTTAAGCCCGACTCCGGGAGAGACCCAGTACTTC. Translating gives CASSLSPTPGETQYF.

The gene calls are TRBV28 and TRBJ1-3, with D hard to call. CDR1 MDHEN and CDR2 SYDVKM come from the germline V gene. The CDR3 covers 14 residues. Trimming shortened V by 7 bases and J by 0 bases, and 10 bases separated the two germline ends. The CDR3 protein is CASTEQISGNTIYF. CDR3 nucleotide sequence: TGTGCCAGCACAGAACAGATCTCTGGAAACACCATATATTTT.

The gene calls are TRBV6-1 and TRBJ1-1; the match to TRBD1 covers 8 bases. With 4 bases clipped from V and 0 bases from J, the junction kept 10 bases outside the gene matches. Germline CDR1 MNHNS, CDR2 SASEGT. The CDR3 sequence is 17 residues long. The CDR3: CASSADRGRRLNTEAFF. Here the CDR3 DNA reads TGTGCCAGCAGTGCCGACAGGGGTCGCAGGTTGAACACTGAAGCTTTCTTT.

This clone was detected only a few times. This chain connects TRBV4-2 to TRBJ2-7; 11 positions agree with TRBD2. V was pared by 4 bases and J by 4 bases, with 6 bases of the junction left unmatched. CDR3 length: 15 amino acids. Germline values: CDR1 LGHNA, CDR2 YNFKEQ. The CDR3 DNA reads TGTGCCAGCAGCCGTTCGGGACTAGCGGAGTACGAGCAGTACTTC. It codes for CASSRSGLAEYEQYF.

This chain connects TRBV2 to TRBJ2-5; 8 bases are shared with TRBD1. This CDR3 contains 14 residues. Germline V gene data show CDR1 as SNHLY and CDR2 as FYNNEI. V shed 8 bases and J 5 bases; nucleotides not matched to a gene: 10. The CDR3 region has the DNA TGTGCCAGCGAGTCAGGGGGCGTAAAGGAGACCCAGTACTTC. It specifies CASESGGVKETQYF.

This clone has a handful of counts. The chain joins TRBV7-9 to TRBJ2-4, with 8 bases that match TRBD1. Germline V gene lookup returns CDR1 SEHNR and CDR2 FQNEAQ (reference sequence). With 3 bases clipped from V and 12 bases from J, the junction kept 19 bases outside the gene matches. The CDR3 length is 17 residues. The CDR3 loop is CASSFSGQASQVSGQYF. The CDR3, as DNA: TGTGCCAGCAGCTTTTCGGGACAGGCCTCTCAGGTTTCGGGTCAGTACTTC.